This TCR beta chain was profiled in a study of T-cell reconstitution after alpha-beta-depleted transplantation in children. Study-level results: By one year post-transplant, T-cell counts and diversity largely arose from T cells that were newly produced. As was reported, about two months after transplant, alpha-beta T cells came from several hundred expanded graft clones.

This clonotype has a count of ten or more. Its antigen is unidentified. Per the germline V gene, CDR1 is DFQATT and CDR2 is SNEGSKA (reference sequence). V lost 0 bases and J 7 bases, leaving 10 bases between the germline ends. The CDR3 extends over 14 amino acids. The library targeted TCRbeta and was prepared with unique molecular identifiers. Using its own MiXCR run on the PCR reads, TCRdb lists one record per CDR3 protein. The table includes around 180,000 distinct CDR3 sequences, around 10% detected once. The sample here was PBMCs, taken before TCRalphabeta/CD19-depleted stem cell transplant. The chain couples TRBV20-1 to TRBJ1-6; D gene uncertain. The receptor's source is a boy between 2 and 10 years old with acute myeloid leukemia, due to receive a stem cell transplant. CDR3: CSARDHVGNSPLHF. CDR3 DNA sequence: TGCAGTGCTAGAGATCACGTCGGCAATTCACCCCTCCACTTT.